Here is one T cell receptor (beta chain) with its context. The sample belongs to a study of Graves' ophthalmopathy and Graves' hyperthyroidism. Germline assignment: CDR1 ENHRY and CDR2 SYGVKD. The CDR3 is 14 amino acids. Trimming took off 0 bases at V and 9 bases at J, with 14 bases between the two ends. Beta-chain TCR CDR3 regions were amplified from RNA transcripts. In the first round, RT-PCR was carried out with HTBI primers, and a multiplex PCR formed the second round. TCRdb re-derived calls from the multiplex PCR reads in MiXCR, one entry per CDR3 protein. The sample records 580,000 or so distinct CDR3 sequences, approximately 35% being singletons.

The sequencing sample was made of peripheral blood or thyroid tissue (not recorded which). The chain links TRBV10-3 to TRBJ1-1, with a weak D call TRBD1 (5 bases). This TCR came from an adult man with Graves' hyperthyroidism. CDR3 nucleotides: TGTGCCATCAGTGAGTCGGGGGGACGAACCCAAGCTTTCTTT. Its translation is CAISESGGRTQAFF.